A selection of T cell receptor beta chains follows, all from one sample in a study of blood T cell repertoires in COVID-19. Method: immunoSEQ multiplex PCR; TCRdb's copy keeps in-frame clones and lacks some. The table records 250,000 to 350,000 clones, around 87% of them present only once. Sequencing was carried out using PBMCs or T cells enriched from blood (not recorded which). All receptors come from a woman aged 25 to 39 who had recovered from COVID-19. Each CDR3 is given with its conserved first and last residue. A D gene is named only where the DNA matches it firmly. Expanded clones get a size class; other rows say once, few or many, or leave the size out.

D gene	J gene	V gene	clone size	CDR3 protein	CDR3 DNA
NA	TRBJ1-5	TRBV5-8	NA	CASSLTGTYNQPQHF	TGTGCCAGCAGCTTGACAGGAACCTACAATCAGCCCCAGCATTTT
TRBD1	TRBJ1-4	TRBV5-1	NA	CASSPEQGLNEKLFF	TGCGCCAGCAGCCCGGAACAGGGGCTGAATGAAAAACTGTTTTTT
TRBD2	TRBJ2-7	TRBV4-1	NA	CASSHVTSGGPRHEQYF	TGCGCCAGCAGCCATGTCACTAGCGGGGGGCCCCGCCACGAGCAGTACTTC
TRBD1	TRBJ2-7	TRBV5-1	NA	CASSSGQGYYEQYF	TGCGCCAGCAGCTCCGGACAGGGGTACTACGAGCAGTACTTC
TRBD1	TRBJ2-3	TRBV2	NA	CASSEARTGGTDTQYF	TGTGCCAGCAGTGAAGCCCGGACAGGGGGCACAGATACGCAGTATTTT
NA	TRBJ1-1	TRBV5-5	NA	CASSLTVNTEAFF	TGTGCCAGCAGCTTGACAGTGAACACTGAAGCTTTCTTT
TRBD1	TRBJ2-5	TRBV4-3	NA	CASSQESPDRAQETQYF	TGCGCCAGCAGCCAAGAAAGCCCCGACAGGGCTCAAGAGACCCAGTACTTC
TRBD1	TRBJ1-6	TRBV6-2/TRBV6-3	few	CASSYGPRGQSSYNSPLHF	TGTGCCAGCAGTTACGGCCCCAGGGGGCAGAGCTCCTATAATTCACCCCTCCACTTT
TRBD2	TRBJ2-7	TRBV12-5	NA	CASGLVPSGAPTPSSYEQYF	TGTGCTAGTGGTTTGGTACCTAGCGGGGCTCCCACTCCTAGCTCCTACGAGCAGTACTTC
NA	TRBJ1-5	TRBV18	NA	CASSPRQIIEGNQPQHF	TGTGCCAGCTCACCACGGCAGATTATAGAGGGCAATCAGCCCCAGCATTTT
NA	TRBJ2-5	TRBV12-3/TRBV12-4	NA	CASSLARETQYF	TGTGCCAGCAGTTTAGCGCGAGAGACCCAGTACTTC
TRBD1	TRBJ1-5	TRBV23-1	NA	CASSQGTDGNQPQHF	TGCGCCAGCAGTCAAGGGACAGACGGCAATCAGCCCCAGCATTTT
NA	TRBJ1-4	TRBV15	NA	CATSRDGGTTNEKLFF	TGTGCCACCAGCAGAGATGGGGGGACAACTAATGAAAAACTGTTTTTT
TRBD1	TRBJ1-2	TRBV15	few	CATSKKDRHYGYTF	TGTGCCACCAGCAAGAAGGACAGGCACTATGGCTACACCTTC
TRBD2	TRBJ2-1	TRBV7-2	NA	CASSRTSGGAGYNEQFF	TGTGCCAGCAGCCGGACTAGCGGGGGGGCCGGTTACAATGAGCAGTTCTTC
TRBD1	TRBJ1-2	TRBV2	NA	CASSQHGTGPYGYTF	TGTGCCAGCAGCCAGCACGGGACAGGGCCCTATGGCTACACCTTC
NA	TRBJ2-2	TRBV7-8	few	CASSPYTGELFF	TGTGCCAGCAGCCCTTACACCGGGGAGCTGTTTTTT
NA	TRBJ1-5	TRBV19	once	CASSIPGETQPQHF	TGTGCCAGTAGTATACCGGGGGAGACTCAGCCCCAGCATTTT
TRBD2	TRBJ2-7	TRBV2	NA	CATGGSYEQYF	TGTGCCACGGGGGGATCCTACGAGCAGTACTTC
NA	TRBJ1-1	TRBV19	NA	CASSTQTGIAEAFF	TGTGCCAGTAGTACCCAAACAGGGATCGCTGAAGCTTTCTTT
NA	TRBJ2-3	TRBV6-1	NA	CASRWRGTDTQYF	TGTGCCAGCAGATGGAGGGGTACAGATACGCAGTATTTT
TRBD1	TRBJ2-3	TRBV2	NA	CASRLDRGPDTQYF	TGTGCCAGCAGGCTGGACAGGGGGCCGGATACGCAGTATTTT
NA	TRBJ1-4	TRBV30	NA	CAWSPRGNEKLFF	TGTGCCTGGAGTCCCCGGGGAAACGAAAAACTGTTTTTT
TRBD2	TRBJ2-5	TRBV5-1	once	CASSPRTSRSETQYF	TGCGCCAGCAGCCCCCGGACTAGCCGTTCGGAGACCCAGTACTTC
TRBD1	TRBJ1-5	TRBV4-1	NA	CASSGAGTEGQPQHF	TGCGCCAGCTCCGGAGCAGGGACAGAAGGTCAGCCCCAGCATTTT
NA	TRBJ2-6	TRBV4-2	NA	CASSPSGLPGANVLTF	TGTGCCAGCAGCCCCAGCGGGCTCCCCGGGGCCAACGTCCTGACTTTC
TRBD1	TRBJ1-6	TRBV9	NA	CASSVLDREWDRDYNSPLHF	TGTGCCAGCAGCGTGTTGGACAGGGAATGGGACCGGGACTATAATTCACCCCTCCACTTT
NA	TRBJ2-6	TRBV10-3	NA	CAISAGMVSGANVLTF	TGTGCCATCAGCGCAGGGATGGTCTCTGGGGCCAACGTCCTGACTTTC
TRBD2	TRBJ2-7	TRBV3-1/TRBV3-2	NA	CASSQRTSGGYEQYF	TGTGCCAGCAGCCAACGGACTAGCGGGGGTTACGAGCAGTACTTC